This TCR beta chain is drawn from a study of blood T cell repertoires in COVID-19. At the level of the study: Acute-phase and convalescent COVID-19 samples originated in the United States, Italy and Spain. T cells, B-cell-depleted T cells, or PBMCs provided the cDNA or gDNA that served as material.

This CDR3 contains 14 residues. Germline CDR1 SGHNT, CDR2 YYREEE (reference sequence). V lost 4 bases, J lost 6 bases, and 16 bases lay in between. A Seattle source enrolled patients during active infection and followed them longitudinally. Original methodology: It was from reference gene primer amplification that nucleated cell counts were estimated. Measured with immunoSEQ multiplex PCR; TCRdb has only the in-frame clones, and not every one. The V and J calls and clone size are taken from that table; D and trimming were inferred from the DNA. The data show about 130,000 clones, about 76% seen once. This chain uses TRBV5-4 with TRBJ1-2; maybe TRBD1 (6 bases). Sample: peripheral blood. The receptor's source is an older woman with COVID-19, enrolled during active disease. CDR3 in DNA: TGTGCCAGCAGCCCGGCAGGGGAAGCCCATGGCTACACCTTC. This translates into CASSPAGEAHGYTF.